This TCR beta chain was captured in a study of T-cell memory formation after mild COVID-19. As for the study in general: In these data, TCR clusters were largely donor specific.

The CDR3 extends over 15 amino acids. CDR1 SGHDT and CDR2 YYEEEE come from the germline V gene. V lost 3 bases, J lost 1 base, and 13 bases lay in between. TCRdb reprocessed the 5' RACE reads with MiXCR, giving one entry per CDR3 protein. The sample has 400,000 to 550,000 distinct CDR3 sequences, roughly 23% seen once. Sequencing was carried out using PBMCs or a T cell subset sorted from them (not recorded which). This sequence originates from an adult woman who had mild COVID-19 (a few samples of this study predate the infection). Cell type and time point are not known. This chain links TRBV5-6 with TRBJ1-1; possible D gene TRBD1, 6 bases. The CDR3 coding sequence is TGTGCCAGCAGCTCGAGAAGACAGGCGAACACTGAAGCTTTCTTT. Its protein is CASSSRRQANTEAFF.